The clone carrying this T cell receptor beta chain was seen a few times. Its antigen is currently unknown. Trimming shortened V by 5 bases and J by 7 bases, and 20 bases separated the two germline ends. The CDR3 extends over 15 amino acids. These data belong to a study of T cells in localized non-small cell lung cancer. The assay was immunoSEQ multiplex PCR, and TCRdb's table has in-frame clones only and misses some. The sample holds around 3,100 clones; roughly 29% are singletons and the top ten take roughly 14%. General study findings and limits: Adjacent lung exhibited a median of 57 among the 100 most abundant tumor clones. Sequencing involved a lone tumor region, leaving heterogeneity possible. Exceeding tumor, uninvolved adjacent lung had the highest T cell clonality.

Material: lung tumor tissue, obtained before any cancer treatment. The TCR sequence derives from an older female donor with stage I lung adenocarcinoma. The V and J genes are TRBV6-7 and TRBJ1-2, with no clear D. TRBV6-7 carries the ORF label, with uncertain function. CDR3 DNA sequence: TGTGCCAGCAGTGAAGGATTATACGCGGGAACTGGCTACACCTTC. Amino acids: CASSEGLYAGTGYTF.